This entry lists 21 T cell receptor beta chains sequenced from one sample in a study of OX40 agonist ivuxolimab in advanced cancers. Library preparation employed the immunoSEQ multiplex PCR assay. This immuneACCESS table, as held by TCRdb, lists in-frame sequences with V and J called but not all clones. Of the missing ones, under half trace to an unresolved V gene in checked studies; the others have no known cause. This sample is represented by just over 70,000 clones; roughly 84% of them were singletons. Around 0.73% of the sample rests with the top ten. The sample was CD4+ or CD8+ T cells sorted from blood, taken in a trial of the OX40 agonist ivuxolimab. The receptor source for this set is an adult with an advanced solid tumor such as melanoma, head and neck, liver or kidney cancer.

The V gene is TRBV28, the J gene TRBJ1-2, with D possibly matching TRBD1 (6 bases). The CDR3 runs 14 residues. CDR1 and CDR2 (germline): MDHEN, SYDVKM. The V end lost 4 bases, the J end lost 8 bases, and 17 bases lay between the germline ends. CDR3 sequence: CASSSLGAGVGYTF. The CDR3 coding sequence is TGTGCCAGCAGTTCACTAGGGGCAGGGGTAGGCTACACCTTC.

This chain uses TRBV6-5 with TRBJ1-1, with a tentative D call TRBD1 (5 bases). The germline V gene has CDR1 MNHEY and CDR2 SVGAGI. V lost 2 bases and J 5 bases, leaving 15 bases between the germline ends. The CDR3 is 15 residues long. The CDR3 protein is CASSYQRGLGTEAFF. The CDR3, as DNA: TGTGCCAGCAGTTACCAGAGGGGCCTCGGGACTGAAGCTTTCTTT.

The chain recombines TRBV7-9 with TRBJ1-6; D is uncertain. This CDR3 region has 12 residues. Per germline, CDR1 SEHNR and CDR2 FQNEAQ (reference sequence). Between the trimmed V and J ends, which lost 3 bases and 11 bases, there was a span of 8 bases. DNA of the CDR3: TGTGCCAGCAGCTTTGGTCAAGCACCCCTCCACTTT. Amino acid sequence: CASSFGQAPLHF.

The J gene is TRBJ2-7, the V gene TRBV28; maybe TRBD2 (5 bases). Per germline, CDR1 MDHEN and CDR2 SYDVKM. The CDR3 extends over 11 amino acids. V lost 8 bases and J lost 9, with 14 bases in between. For the CDR3, the DNA is TGTGCCAGCGGAAAGGAGGTTAGGCAGTACTTC. As protein: CASGKEVRQYF.

This clone showed up just once. V is TRBV6-6 and J is TRBJ1-4; 8 positions match TRBD1. The CDR3 runs to 14 residues. Unmatched junction bases numbered 5, after V lost 5 bases and J lost 6 bases. CDR1 and CDR2 from the germline V gene are MNHNY and SVGAGI (reference sequence). DNA for the CDR3: TGTGCCAGCAGTCCGGGACAGGAACATGAAAAACTGTTTTTT. As protein: CASSPGQEHEKLFF.

The V gene is TRBV6-5, the J gene TRBJ2-5; TRBD2 agrees at 12 bases. With V trimmed by 9 bases and J by 5 bases, 4 bases remained unmatched. Germline assignment: CDR1 MNHEY and CDR2 SVGAGI. This CDR3 region has 13 residues. CDR3 region: CASRLAGVETQYF. In DNA, the CDR3 is TGTGCCAGTAGACTAGCGGGGGTGGAGACCCAGTACTTC.

The chain joins TRBV7-9 to TRBJ2-7, with D possibly being TRBD2 (7 bases). This CDR3 region has 15 residues. Trimming removed 0 bases from V and 4 bases from J, with 13 bases in between. Germline CDR1 SEHNR, CDR2 FQNEAQ (reference sequence). The CDR3 bases are TGTGCCAGCAGCTTAGCGCGGGGGCGCGAATACGAGCAGTACTTC. It specifies CASSLARGREYEQYF.

This chain links TRBV7-2 with TRBJ1-2; tentative D call: TRBD1 (5 bases). Germline V lookup: CDR1 SGHTA, CDR2 FQGNSA. V lost 6 bases to trimming and J lost 5 bases, with 19 bases between them. This CDR3 has 15 amino acids. The CDR3 nucleotides read TGTGCCAGCAGTTCCACCGCGTGGGACGGATATGGCTACACCTTC. Encoded protein: CASSSTAWDGYGYTF.

V is TRBV4-1 and J is TRBJ2-2, with a weak D call TRBD1 (5 bases). CDR3 length equals 14 residues. Germline V gene data show CDR1 as MGHRA and CDR2 as YSYEKL. Trimming removed 4 bases at V and 1 base at J, with 7 bases between. CDR3: CASSRGQNTGELFF. For the CDR3, the DNA is TGCGCCAGCAGCCGTGGACAGAACACCGGGGAGCTGTTTTTT.

In DNA form, the CDR3 reads TGCGCCAGCAGCTTGGAACACTCCGTAACTTTCTTT. It encodes CASSLEHSVTFF. V is TRBV5-1 and J is TRBJ1-1; D gene uncertain. Germline V gene lookup returns CDR1 SGHRS and CDR2 YFSETQ. V was pared by 0 bases and J by 12 bases, with 12 bases between. The CDR3 sequence is 12 residues long.

The chain has TRBV19 and TRBJ2-3; 8 nucleotides line up with TRBD1. CDR3 length: 13 amino acids. Germline V lookup: CDR1 LNHDA, CDR2 SQIVND (reference sequence). V lost 4 bases, J lost 14 bases, and 11 bases stayed unmatched. CDR3 in amino acids: CASSTREDRVRYF. The CDR3 DNA sequence: TGTGCCAGTAGTACCCGCGAGGACAGGGTGAGGTATTTT.

The rearrangement joins TRBV9 to TRBJ2-5, with 10 bases identical to TRBD1. The DNA end is more similar to TRBJ2-7, so the J call may be wrong. Germline V gene data show CDR1 as SGDLS and CDR2 as YYNGEE. The CDR3 sequence is 16 residues long. CDR3 protein: CASSVAGQGSPYEQYF. Here the CDR3 DNA reads TGTGCCAGCAGCGTAGCGGGACAGGGGTCCCCCTACGAGCAGTACTTC.

The chain employs TRBV7-3 and TRBJ2-1; D may be TRBD2 (6 bases). CDR3 length equals 15 residues. In germline, CDR1 is SGHTA, CDR2 FQGTGA. The V end lost 2 bases, the J end lost 3 bases, and 11 bases lay between the germline ends. The CDR3 spells CASSLRVADYNEQFF. The CDR3, as DNA: TGTGCCAGCAGCTTACGGGTAGCGGACTACAATGAGCAGTTCTTC.

J is TRBJ2-7 and V is TRBV12-5, with D hard to call. Per germline, CDR1 LGHNT and CDR2 FRNRAP. This CDR3 contains 16 residues. V lost 3 bases and J 0 bases, leaving 15 bases between the germline ends. The CDR3 sequence is CASGLDPGASSYEQYF. The CDR3 region has the DNA TGTGCTAGTGGTTTAGATCCGGGCGCGAGCTCCTACGAGCAGTACTTC.

The genes are TRBV7-3 and TRBJ1-6, with no clear D. The ends were cut back, 1 base at V and 7 bases at J, with 11 bases in the middle. In germline, CDR1 is SGHTA, CDR2 FQGTGA. The CDR3 is 15 residues long. CDR3 residues: CASSLKPGPNSPLHF. CDR3 nucleotide sequence: TGTGCCAGCAGCTTAAAGCCGGGTCCCAATTCACCCCTCCACTTT.

The chain carries TRBV5-1 and TRBJ2-5, with 7 bases fitting TRBD1. The CDR3 has 14 amino acids. Germline-derived CDR1 and CDR2 are SGHRS and YFSETQ. J gave up 3 bases and V 4 bases, and 6 bases lay outside the gene matches. CDR3 in DNA: TGCGCCAGCAGCAACCTTGGGACAGAAGAGACCCAGTACTTC. Protein product: CASSNLGTEETQYF.

The rearrangement joins TRBV30 to TRBJ1-6; D is undetermined. The germline V gene encodes CDR1 GTSNPN and CDR2 SVGIG (reference sequence). Deletions cut 4 bases from V and 10 bases from J, with 17 bases between. The CDR3 sequence is 14 residues long. Written as DNA, the CDR3 is TGTGCCTGGACACCGACGGGATTCGGGTCACCCCTCCACTTT. Translated, it gives CAWTPTGFGSPLHF.

The rearrangement joins TRBV19 to TRBJ2-1; D not certain. In germline, CDR1 is LNHDA, CDR2 SQIVND (reference sequence). CDR3 length equals 11 residues. The germline V and J ends were trimmed by 10 bases and 5 bases, with 9 bases remaining between them. The CDR3 nucleotides read TGTGCCACCACACTGGACAATGAGCAGTTCTTC. Translating it yields CATTLDNEQFF.

V is TRBV7-9 and J is TRBJ1-1; D is unresolved. The ends were cut back, 1 base at V and 5 bases at J, with 14 bases in the middle. This CDR3 is built from 15 residues. Germline V gene sequence: CDR1 SEHNR, CDR2 FQNEAQ (reference sequence). CDR3 DNA: TGTGCCAGCAGCTTAGGGTCCCAATTAGGGACTGAAGCTTTCTTT. Translating it yields CASSLGSQLGTEAFF.

The V gene is TRBV11-1, the J gene TRBJ1-4; D not certain. The germline V and J ends were trimmed by 5 bases and 4 bases, with 8 bases remaining between them. This CDR3 is 13 amino acids long. CDR1 SGHAT and CDR2 FQDESV come from the germline V gene (reference sequence). CDR3 bases: TGTGCCAGCAGCCCTGGGATTAATGAAAAACTGTTTTTT. Protein product: CASSPGINEKLFF.

The chain is built from TRBV10-2 and TRBJ1-1, with a weak D call TRBD1 (5 bases). The ends were cut back, 3 bases at V and 2 bases at J, with 10 bases in the middle. The CDR3 runs to 14 residues. Germline V gene sequence: CDR1 WSHSY, CDR2 SAAADI. CDR3 residues: CASSDRAPNTEAFF. The CDR3 DNA is TGCGCCAGCAGTGACAGGGCACCAAACACTGAAGCTTTCTTT.